This passage covers 31 T cell receptor beta chains from one sample sequenced in a study of T-cell reconstitution after alpha-beta-depleted transplantation in children. Unique molecular identifiers featured in how the TCRbeta library was prepared. TCRdb reprocessed the PCR reads with MiXCR, giving one entry per CDR3 protein. The table has roughly 420,000 distinct CDR3 sequences, about a sixth seen once. This specimen consisted of PBMCs, mostly from graft donor cells, obtained 360 days after TCRalphabeta/CD19-depleted stem cell transplant. These TCRs come from a boy younger than two who had a stem cell transplant for Wiskott-Aldrich syndrome, so the T cells may come from the graft donor.

The V gene is TRBV12-3 or TRBV12-4, the J gene TRBJ2-4, with D tentatively TRBD2 (5 bases). V lost 6 bases, J lost 8 bases, and 29 bases lay in between. The CDR3 extends over 18 amino acids. The CDR3 DNA reads as TGTGCCAGCAGCCTAGCCGGATCTAATGGGCGCTTATCGGACATTCAGTACTTC. Amino acids: CASSLAGSNGRLSDIQYF.

The chain is built from TRBV12-3 or TRBV12-4 and TRBJ1-5, with D uncertain. Trimming took 3 bases from V and 5 from J, leaving 14 bases between them. This CDR3 comprises 15 residues. CDR3 DNA sequence: TGTGCCAGCAGTTTGAGGTGGGGAAATGATCAGCCCCAGCATTTT. Its translation is CASSLRWGNDQPQHF.

The V and J genes are TRBV27 and TRBJ2-3; the match to TRBD2 covers 11 bases. This CDR3 contains 16 residues. The junction had 5 bases not matched to a gene; V was cut back by 5 bases and J by 1 base. The germline gives CDR1 MNHEY, CDR2 SMNVEV (reference sequence). The CDR3 protein is CASSAGTSGRTDTQYF. The CDR3 nucleotides are TGTGCCAGCAGTGCCGGGACTAGCGGACGCACAGATACGCAGTATTTT.

In its sample, this clonotype was seen a few times. CDR3 sequence: CASSQDASGGTDTQYF. The CDR3 region has the DNA TGTGCCAGCAGCCAAGATGCCAGCGGGGGAACAGATACGCAGTATTTT. The chain is built from TRBV4-2 and TRBJ2-3; 8 bases fit TRBD2. The junction had 5 bases not matched to a gene; V was cut back by 0 bases and J by 3 bases. The CDR3 loop spans 16 amino acids. Germline lookup yields CDR1 LGHNA and CDR2 YNFKEQ.

This clonotype showed up just a few times. The chain couples TRBV6-5 to TRBJ2-3, with no clear D. The germline V and J ends were trimmed by 0 bases and 2 bases, with 9 bases remaining between them. The germline V gene encodes CDR1 MNHEY and CDR2 SVGAGI. The CDR3 length is 15 residues. CDR3 coding DNA: TGTGCCAGCAGTTACTCCGACACCTCCACAGATACGCAGTATTTT. Translation: CASSYSDTSTDTQYF.

There are a few counts of this clonotype. The gene calls are TRBV24-1 and TRBJ2-1; 9 nucleotides agree with TRBD1. V shed 9 bases and J 7 bases; nucleotides not matched to a gene: 9. The CDR3 has 14 amino acids. Germline V gene sequence: CDR1 KGHDR, CDR2 SFDVKD. Written as DNA, the CDR3 is TGTGCCACCGGAACCGGGACAGGGAAAAATGAGCAGTTCTTC. Protein product: CATGTGTGKNEQFF.

The sample holds many counts of this clonotype. The V call is TRBV12-3 or TRBV12-4, the J call TRBJ2-1; D ambiguous. With 2 bases removed from V and 3 bases from J, the gap between germline ends came to 8 bases. This CDR3 spans 14 amino acids. The CDR3 coding sequence is TGTGCCAGCAGTTTATCGCCCAGCTACAATGAGCAGTTCTTC. It is translated as CASSLSPSYNEQFF.

This clonotype was counted at least ten times. The rearrangement links TRBV6-5 to TRBJ2-2, with D uncertain. This CDR3 region has 14 residues. Germline CDR1 MNHEY, CDR2 SVGAGI. V was pared by 5 bases and J by 0 bases, with 7 bases between. The CDR3 nucleotides are TGTGCCAGCAGTAACCAGGCGAACACCGGGGAGCTGTTTTTT. Translating gives CASSNQANTGELFF.

The V gene is TRBV5-1, the J gene TRBJ2-4, with D perhaps assigned TRBD1 or TRBD2 (5 bases each). This CDR3 is built from 16 residues. Between the trimmed V and J ends, which lost 7 bases and 1 base, there was a span of 18 bases. Germline V gives CDR1 SGHRS, CDR2 YFSETQ. The CDR3 is CASSWGIGQAKNIQYF. The CDR3 DNA is TGCGCCAGCTCCTGGGGGATCGGGCAGGCCAAAAACATTCAGTACTTC.

The chain joins TRBV5-6 to TRBJ2-7; D is tentatively TRBD1 or TRBD2 (5 bases each). V dropped 0 bases and J dropped 6 bases, with 10 bases sitting between them. This CDR3 has 13 residues. Germline V gene data show CDR1 as SGHDT and CDR2 as YYEEEE. CDR3 region: CASSLGGAIEQYF. CDR3 in DNA: TGTGCCAGCAGCTTGGGAGGGGCCATCGAGCAGTACTTC.

In this sample, this clonotype turned up once. A much larger clone differs from this one at a single base, so this may be a read error. This chain joins TRBV6-5 and TRBJ2-7; the D is unclear. V lost 2 bases and J lost 0, with 8 bases in between. Germline V gene data show CDR1 as MNHEY and CDR2 as SVGAGI. The CDR3 is 14 amino acids. CDR3 protein: CASSYPYSSYEQYF. The CDR3 nucleotides read TGTGCCAGCAGTTACCCGTACAGCTCCTACGAGCAGTACTTC.

A few counts support this clonotype. The rearrangement links TRBV28 to TRBJ2-7; D is unresolved. Deletions cut 3 bases from V and 0 bases from J, with 18 bases between. CDR1 is MDHEN, CDR2 SYDVKM, per germline. This CDR3 contains 17 residues. The CDR3 loop reads CASSFWGKGRGSYEQYF. The CDR3 region has the DNA TGTGCCAGCAGTTTTTGGGGAAAGGGAAGAGGCTCCTACGAGCAGTACTTC.

This clonotype occurred a few times. The rearrangement joins TRBV5-1 to TRBJ2-5, with D possibly TRBD1 on 6 matching bases. Germline V gene data show CDR1 as SGHRS and CDR2 as YFSETQ. V was pared by 2 bases and J by 3 bases, with 11 bases between. The CDR3 contains 14 residues. In nucleotides, the CDR3 is TGCGCCAGCAGCTTTAACAGGGCAGAAGAGACCCAGTACTTC. Translating gives CASSFNRAEETQYF.

This clonotype came up a few times. The CDR3 nucleotides are TGCGCCAGCAGCCCACGCCCCTCGGATTATGGCTACACCTTC. The encoded protein is CASSPRPSDYGYTF. The J gene is TRBJ1-2, the V gene TRBV5-1; the D is unclear. The CDR3 is made up of 14 amino acids. Trimming removed 4 bases at V and 5 bases at J, with 15 bases between. Germline V gene data show CDR1 as SGHRS and CDR2 as YFSETQ.

This clonotype was recorded a few times. The chain's CDR3 is CASSSRGVLDQPQHF. The CDR3 DNA follows: TGCGCCAGCAGCTCTCGGGGTGTGTTGGATCAGCCCCAGCATTTT. This sequence joins TRBV4-1 and TRBJ1-5; D is ambiguous. V lost 5 bases and J 5 bases, leaving 16 bases between the germline ends. The length of the CDR3 is 15 residues. Germline CDR1 MGHRA, CDR2 YSYEKL.

This clonotype was detected a few times. The chain recombines TRBV30 with TRBJ2-2, with a tentative D call TRBD1 (6 bases). Germline V gene data show CDR1 as GTSNPN and CDR2 as SVGIG (reference sequence). Trimming pared 6 bases from V and 0 bases from J, leaving 14 bases between. The CDR3 is 15 residues long. The CDR3: CACEPGHSNTGELFF. Here the CDR3 DNA reads TGTGCCTGCGAACCGGGACATTCGAACACCGGGGAGCTGTTTTTT.

This clonotype has more than one count but fewer than ten. The chain combines TRBV11-2 with TRBJ1-2; a possible D gene is TRBD1 (5 bases). The CDR3 length is 17 residues. V was clipped by 2 bases and J by 4 bases, with 20 bases between them. CDR1 and CDR2 from the germline V gene are SGHAT and FQNNGV. The CDR3 region is CASSLWEDSSSPYGYTF. The CDR3 DNA is TGTGCCAGCAGCTTATGGGAAGACAGCAGTTCCCCCTATGGCTACACCTTC.

This clonotype was observed a handful of times. This rearrangement joins TRBV28 to TRBJ1-2, with D possibly being TRBD1 (6 bases). From germline, CDR1 is MDHEN and CDR2 SYDVKM. The V end was cut by 6 bases, the J end by 4 bases, with 18 bases between. This CDR3 is built from 15 residues. CDR3 DNA sequence: TGTGCCAGCAGAGCTTTGGGGGCGGGGACCTATGGCTACACCTTC. It codes for CASRALGAGTYGYTF.

This clonotype appeared a few times. This chain links TRBV25-1 with TRBJ1-3, with D hard to call. The V gene lost 0 bases and the J gene lost 4 bases, with 4 bases spanning the gap. Germline V CDR1 and CDR2: MGHDK, SYGVNS. The CDR3 is made up of 13 amino acids. Written as DNA, the CDR3 is TGTGCCAGCAGTGAATATTCCGGAAACACCATATATTTT. Translation: CASSEYSGNTIYF.

The chain joins TRBV20-1 to TRBJ2-1; 7 bases match TRBD2. CDR1 and CDR2 from the germline V gene are DFQATT and SNEGSKA (reference sequence). The CDR3 consists of 14 residues. J lost 0 bases, V lost 6 bases, and 5 bases had no gene match. CDR3 amino acids: CSAQRGNSYNEQFF. In DNA, the CDR3 is TGCAGTGCCCAGCGGGGAAACTCCTACAATGAGCAGTTCTTC.

The chain recombines TRBV10-3 with TRBJ1-5, with TRBD1 matching over 8 bases. CDR3 length: 13 residues. V trimming: 4 bases; J trimming: 7 bases; junction bases outside the gene matches: 3. Per the germline V gene, CDR1 is ENHRY and CDR2 is SYGVKD. The CDR3 protein is CAISGTGRQPQHF. The CDR3 DNA reads as TGTGCCATCAGTGGGACAGGGAGGCAGCCCCAGCATTTT.

This clonotype was seen only a few times. The chain combines TRBV7-8 with TRBJ2-5; no clear D gene. The V and J ends lost 1 base and 1 base respectively, with 4 bases between them. Germline V gene data show CDR1 as SGHVS and CDR2 as FQNEAQ. The CDR3 runs to 13 residues. The DNA for the CDR3 is TGTGCCAGCAGCTTAGTAACCCAAGAGACCCAGTACTTC. It codes for CASSLVTQETQYF.

The V gene is TRBV5-5, the J gene TRBJ2-7; either TRBD1 or TRBD2 may fit D (5 bases each). CDR3 length: 13 amino acids. V lost 3 bases and J 2 bases, leaving 9 bases between the germline ends. The germline V gene encodes CDR1 SGHKS and CDR2 YYEKEE (reference sequence). The CDR3 loop reads CASSSLGAYEQYF. CDR3 nucleotides: TGTGCCAGCAGCTCTCTGGGGGCCTACGAGCAGTACTTC.

The V call is TRBV5-1, the J call TRBJ2-7, with 7 bases that match TRBD2. The length of the CDR3 is 15 residues. In germline, CDR1 is SGHRS, CDR2 YFSETQ. V lost 0 bases to trimming and J lost 7 bases; unmatched junction nucleotides: 10. In nucleotides, the CDR3 is TGCGCCAGCAGCTTGGCCCCCGGACTAGAAGGAGAGCAGTACTTC. Encoded protein: CASSLAPGLEGEQYF.

This clonotype has more than one count but fewer than ten. The V gene is TRBV29-1, the J gene TRBJ1-2, with unresolved D. Per germline, CDR1 SQVTM and CDR2 ANQGSEA. The CDR3 runs 12 residues. V lost 0 bases and J 5 bases, leaving 7 bases between the germline ends. The CDR3 region has the DNA TGCAGCGTTGAAGACCGAGGATATGGCTACACCTTC. Translated: CSVEDRGYGYTF.

In this sample, this clonotype turned up a few times. The chain recombines TRBV11-2 with TRBJ2-1; the match to TRBD2 covers 16 bases. Germline lookup yields CDR1 SGHAT and CDR2 FQNNGV. This CDR3 spans 18 amino acids. With V trimmed by 2 bases and J by 6 bases, 7 bases remained unmatched. As DNA, the CDR3 is TGTGCCAGCAGCTTACGGGGGGGACTAGCGGGAGGGCCCAATGAGCAGTTCTTC. Amino acids: CASSLRGGLAGGPNEQFF. Together with reference TRBV11-2 and TRBJ2-1, the CDR3 gives the full variable domain: EAGVAQSPRYKIIEKRQSVAFWCNPISGHATLYWYQQILGQGPKLLIQFQNNGVVDDSQLPKDRFSAERLKGVDSTLKIQPAKLEDSAVYLCASSLRGGLAGGPNEQFFGPGTRLTVL.

The chain employs TRBV7-9 and TRBJ1-2, with unresolved D. This CDR3 is built from 13 residues. The V gene lost 1 base and the J gene lost 8 bases, with 11 bases spanning the gap. Germline assignment: CDR1 SEHNR and CDR2 FQNEAQ (reference sequence). In DNA, the CDR3 is TGTGCCAGCAGCTTAGGCCTTTCGTTCGGCTACACCTTC. Translating gives CASSLGLSFGYTF.

The V call is TRBV6-5, the J call TRBJ1-2; D remains ambiguous. Germline CDR1 MNHEY, CDR2 SVGAGI. There are 16 residues in the CDR3. V lost 2 bases and J lost 6, with 19 bases in between. Here the CDR3 reads CASSYPTRLRLNGYTF. As DNA, the CDR3 is TGTGCCAGCAGTTACCCGACCCGACTGCGGCTTAATGGCTACACCTTC.

This clonotype was seen a handful of times. The V call is TRBV15, the J call TRBJ2-6; D uncertain. Germline loops: CDR1 LNHNV, CDR2 YYDKDF (reference sequence). V lost 1 base, J lost 0 bases, and 4 bases lay in between. CDR3 length equals 15 residues. The CDR3 loop reads CATSRGVSGANVLTF. In DNA, the CDR3 is TGTGCCACCAGCAGAGGGGTCTCTGGGGCCAACGTCCTGACTTTC.

V gene TRBV5-1 combines with J gene TRBJ2-3; 8 positions match TRBD2. Germline trimming cut 6 bases from V and 0 bases from J; bases unmatched to any gene: 6. Looked up from germline, CDR1 is SGHRS and CDR2 is YFSETQ. This CDR3 is 15 amino acids long. The CDR3, as DNA: TGCGCCAGCACCTTTCGACTAGCGAGCACAGATACGCAGTATTTT. Translation gives CASTFRLASTDTQYF.

The chain carries TRBV5-1 and TRBJ2-3; D call uncertain. The CDR3 is 12 residues long. Deletions cut 5 bases from V and 4 bases from J, with 8 bases between. Germline CDR1 SGHRS, CDR2 YFSETQ. This CDR3 is CASRTRADTQYF. The CDR3 DNA sequence: TGCGCCAGCAGAACCCGAGCAGATACGCAGTATTTT.